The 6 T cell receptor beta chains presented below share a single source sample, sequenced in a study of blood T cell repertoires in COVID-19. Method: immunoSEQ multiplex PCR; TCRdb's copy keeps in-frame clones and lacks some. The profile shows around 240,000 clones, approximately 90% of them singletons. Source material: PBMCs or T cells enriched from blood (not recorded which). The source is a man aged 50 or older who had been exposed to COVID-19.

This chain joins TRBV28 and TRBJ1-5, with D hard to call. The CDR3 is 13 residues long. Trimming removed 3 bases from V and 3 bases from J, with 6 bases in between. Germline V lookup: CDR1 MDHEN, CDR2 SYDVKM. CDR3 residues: CASSLYNNQPQHF. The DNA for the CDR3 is TGTGCCAGCAGTTTGTACAACAATCAGCCCCAGCATTTT. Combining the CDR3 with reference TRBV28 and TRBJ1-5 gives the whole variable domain DVKVTQSSRYLVKRTGEKVFLECVQDMDHENMFWYRQDPGLGLRLIYFSYDVKMKEKGDIPEGYSVSREKKERFSLILESASTNQTSMYLCASSLYNNQPQHFGDGTRLSIL.

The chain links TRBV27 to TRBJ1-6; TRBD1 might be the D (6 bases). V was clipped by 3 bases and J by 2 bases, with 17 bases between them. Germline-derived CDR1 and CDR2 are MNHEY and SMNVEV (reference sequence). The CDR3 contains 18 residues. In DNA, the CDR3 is TGTGCCAGCAGTTTCCAAGGGGGGAGGGGAACCTATAATTCACCCCTCCACTTT. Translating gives CASSFQGGRGTYNSPLHF.

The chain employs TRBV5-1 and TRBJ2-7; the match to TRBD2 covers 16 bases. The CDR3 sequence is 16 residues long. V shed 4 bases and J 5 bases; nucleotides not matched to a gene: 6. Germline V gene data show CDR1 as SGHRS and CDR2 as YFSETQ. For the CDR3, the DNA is TGCGCCAGCAGCCCCGGGACTAGCGGGGGGGCAAACGAGCAGTACTTC. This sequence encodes CASSPGTSGGANEQYF.

The CDR3 nucleotides are TGCGCCAGCAGCCGAGGGGACAGTCTGCAAACTAATGAAAAACTGTTTTTT. Its protein product is CASSRGDSLQTNEKLFF. J is TRBJ1-4 and V is TRBV5-1; TRBD1 matches at 7 bases. Germline-derived CDR1 and CDR2 are SGHRS and YFSETQ. The CDR3 loop spans 17 amino acids. V trimming: 4 bases; J trimming: 1 base; junction bases outside the gene matches: 10.

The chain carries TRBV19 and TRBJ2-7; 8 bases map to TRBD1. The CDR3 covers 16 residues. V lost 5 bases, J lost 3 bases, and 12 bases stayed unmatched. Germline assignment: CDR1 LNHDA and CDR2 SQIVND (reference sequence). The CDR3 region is CASSPRKDRANYEQYF. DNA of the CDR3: TGTGCCAGTAGTCCCCGAAAGGACAGGGCGAACTACGAGCAGTACTTC.

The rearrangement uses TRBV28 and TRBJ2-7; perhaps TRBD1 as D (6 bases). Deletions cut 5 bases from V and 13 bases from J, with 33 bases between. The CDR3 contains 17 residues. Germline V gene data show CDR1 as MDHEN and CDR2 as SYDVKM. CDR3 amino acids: CASSPSGQPRQATTFYV. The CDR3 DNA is TGTGCCAGCAGTCCGTCCGGACAGCCTCGACAAGCTACTACTTTTTACGTC.